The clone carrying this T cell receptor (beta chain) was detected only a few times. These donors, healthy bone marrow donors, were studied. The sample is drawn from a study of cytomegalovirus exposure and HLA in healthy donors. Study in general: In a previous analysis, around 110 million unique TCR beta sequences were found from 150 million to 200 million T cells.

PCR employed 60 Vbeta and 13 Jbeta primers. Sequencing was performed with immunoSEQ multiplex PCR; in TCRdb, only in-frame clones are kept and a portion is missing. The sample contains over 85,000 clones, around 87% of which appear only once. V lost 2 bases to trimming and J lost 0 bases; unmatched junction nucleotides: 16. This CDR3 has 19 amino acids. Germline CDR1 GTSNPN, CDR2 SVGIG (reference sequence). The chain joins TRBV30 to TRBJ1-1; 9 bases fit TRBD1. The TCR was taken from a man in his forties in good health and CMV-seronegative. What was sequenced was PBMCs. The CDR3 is CAWSRRQGVSKFVNTEAFF. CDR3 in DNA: TGTGCCTGGAGTAGAAGACAGGGGGTGTCGAAGTTTGTGAACACTGAAGCTTTCTTT.